The 14 T cell receptor beta chains below all came from one sample that was sequenced in a study of cytomegalovirus exposure and HLA in healthy donors. The PCR employed 60 Vbeta primers together with 13 Jbeta primers. The data were produced by immunoSEQ multiplex PCR, yet TCRdb's version contains in-frame clones alone and is incomplete. The sample consists of roughly 170,000 clones, less than 90% of them appearing once. The sequenced sample consisted of PBMCs. The receptors originated from a man aged 50 to 59 in good health and CMV-seronegative.

This chain uses TRBV6-6 with TRBJ2-5; no definite D call. Germline loops: CDR1 MNHNY, CDR2 SVGAGI (reference sequence). V was trimmed by 5 bases and J by 4 bases, leaving 14 bases between them. The CDR3 totals 14 residues. The CDR3 DNA is TGTGCCAGCAGTAGCAAGCAGGCCCGAGAGACCCAGTACTTC. It is translated as CASSSKQARETQYF.

The chain employs TRBV11-2 and TRBJ2-2; 9 bases agree with TRBD1. V lost 4 bases and J lost 7; bases outside the gene matches: 4. CDR1 and CDR2 (germline): SGHAT, FQNNGV. This CDR3 has 14 amino acids. The CDR3 coding sequence is TGTGCCAGCAGCTCCGACAGGGGGATCGGGGAGCTGTTTTTT. This encodes CASSSDRGIGELFF.

The chain joins TRBV6-5 to TRBJ2-7, with 9 bases fitting TRBD2. CDR3 length equals 14 residues. The germline V gene encodes CDR1 MNHEY and CDR2 SVGAGI. The V gene end was trimmed by 7 bases and the J gene end by 9 bases; junction bases not matched to a gene: 13. In DNA, the CDR3 is TGTGCCAGCACCACCTCCGGGACTAGCCACTTGCAGTACTTC. This gives the protein CASTTSGTSHLQYF.

The rearrangement joins TRBV5-1 to TRBJ2-7; D is possibly TRBD1 (6 bases). Germline V gene sequence: CDR1 SGHRS, CDR2 YFSETQ. The CDR3 runs to 16 residues. V lost 1 base, J lost 3 bases, and 17 bases lay in between. CDR3 nucleotide sequence: TGCGCCAGCAGCTTGTCACTGACCGGGACACTCTACGAGCAGTACTTC. Amino acids: CASSLSLTGTLYEQYF.

This rearrangement joins TRBV18 to TRBJ1-1; D gene unclear. Germline CDR1 is KGHSH and CDR2 is LQKENI. The V and J ends lost 4 bases and 8 bases respectively, with 14 bases between them. The CDR3 is 13 amino acids. Written as DNA, the CDR3 is TGTGCCAGCTCACTCTCGTCCCAGAGGGAAGCTTTCTTT. Amino acids: CASSLSSQREAFF.

This clone was picked up many times. V usage is TRBV29-1 and J usage is TRBJ1-2; 8 bases are a match to TRBD1. Germline V gene lookup returns CDR1 SQVTM and CDR2 ANQGSEA. V lost 7 bases to trimming and J lost 4 bases; unmatched junction nucleotides: 8. The CDR3 has 13 amino acids. CDR3 protein: CSASDREGYGYTF. CDR3 coding DNA: TGCAGCGCTTCGGACAGGGAGGGCTATGGCTACACCTTC.

V usage is TRBV25-1 and J usage is TRBJ2-7, with TRBD1 as a possible D gene (5 bases). The length of the CDR3 is 14 residues. V gave up 7 bases and J gave up 3 bases, with 16 bases separating them. Germline CDR1 MGHDK, CDR2 SYGVNS. The CDR3 region is CASNRAGQGYEQYF. Written as DNA, the CDR3 is TGTGCCAGCAACCGGGCAGGACAAGGCTACGAGCAGTACTTC.

The chain uses TRBV2 and TRBJ2-3; 9 bases are shared with TRBD2. The V segment lost 5 bases and the J segment 2 bases; nucleotides outside the gene matches: 5. Germline values: CDR1 SNHLY, CDR2 FYNNEI. This CDR3 contains 15 residues. CDR3 loop: CASSRGTSNTDTQYF. CDR3 nucleotide sequence: TGTGCCAGCAGTAGGGGGACTAGCAACACAGATACGCAGTATTTT.

The CDR3 DNA reads TGTGCCAGCAGTGACGGGTTCTTATACGAGCAGTACTTC. This gives the protein CASSDGFLYEQYF. The chain uses TRBV2 and TRBJ2-7; unclear D gene. The CDR3 length is 13 residues. The V end lost 3 bases, the J end lost 4 bases, and 10 bases lay between the germline ends. CDR1 and CDR2 (germline): SNHLY, FYNNEI.

The chain has TRBV30 and TRBJ2-2, with 11 nucleotides matching TRBD2. This CDR3 is 16 amino acids long. The germline V gene encodes CDR1 GTSNPN and CDR2 SVGIG (reference sequence). The junction had 10 bases not matched to a gene; V was cut back by 2 bases and J by 8 bases. CDR3 region: CAWSPGTSGVVGELFF. In DNA form, the CDR3 reads TGTGCCTGGAGTCCCGGGACTAGCGGAGTCGTGGGGGAGCTGTTTTTT.

The chain is built from TRBV19 and TRBJ2-5; no firm D call. The germline V gene has CDR1 LNHDA and CDR2 SQIVND (reference sequence). CDR3 size: 13 residues. Trimming removed 4 bases from V and 4 bases from J, with 10 bases in between. CDR3 amino acids: CASSTNRRETQYF. The CDR3, as DNA: TGTGCCAGTAGTACCAATAGGAGAGAGACCCAGTACTTC.

The V gene is TRBV5-1, the J gene TRBJ2-1, with D tentatively TRBD2 (5 bases). From germline, CDR1 is SGHRS and CDR2 YFSETQ. The CDR3 extends over 14 amino acids. V was pared by 5 bases and J by 2 bases, with 11 bases between. Here the CDR3 DNA reads TGCGCCAGCAGTAATTCCGGGGCCTACAATGAGCAGTTCTTC. It codes for CASSNSGAYNEQFF.

To note about this clone: A read error may produce the germline difference seen at one junction end. The V and J genes are TRBV7-3 and TRBJ2-7; 8 bases line up with TRBD2. Germline V CDR1 and CDR2: SGHTA, FQGTGA. CDR3 length: 15 residues. CDR3 coding DNA: TGTGCCAGCAGCGTAACGGGAGGGCCCGCCCACGAGCAGTACTTC. Its translation: CASSVTGGPAHEQYF.

V is TRBV2 and J is TRBJ1-6; D is unresolved. Germline loops: CDR1 SNHLY, CDR2 FYNNEI. V lost 3 bases and J lost 7, with 10 bases in between. The CDR3 extends over 14 amino acids. The DNA of the CDR3 is TGTGCCAGCAGTGAGAGGGTTCGGAATTCACCCCTCCACTTT. Translating gives CASSERVRNSPLHF.